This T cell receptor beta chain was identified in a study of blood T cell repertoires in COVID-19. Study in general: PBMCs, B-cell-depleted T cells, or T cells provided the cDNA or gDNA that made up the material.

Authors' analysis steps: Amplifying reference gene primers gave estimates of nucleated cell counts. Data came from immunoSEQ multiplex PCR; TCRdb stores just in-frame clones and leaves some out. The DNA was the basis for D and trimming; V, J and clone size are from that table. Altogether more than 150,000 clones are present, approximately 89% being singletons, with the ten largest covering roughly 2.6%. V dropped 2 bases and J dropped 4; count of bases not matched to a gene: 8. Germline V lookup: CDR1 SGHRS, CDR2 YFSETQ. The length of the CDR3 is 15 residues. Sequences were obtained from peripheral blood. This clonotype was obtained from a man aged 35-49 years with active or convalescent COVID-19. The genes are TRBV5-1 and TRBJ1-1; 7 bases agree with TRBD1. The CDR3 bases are TGCGCCAGCAGCTTTGGCGGACAGGTGGGCACTGAAGCTTTCTTT. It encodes CASSFGGQVGTEAFF. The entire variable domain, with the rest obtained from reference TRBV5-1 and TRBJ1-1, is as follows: KAGVTQTPRYLIKTRGQQVTLSCSPISGHRSVSWYQQTPGQGLQFLFEYFSETQRNKGNFPGRFSGRQFSNSRSEMNVSTLELGDSALYLCASSFGGQVGTEAFFGQGTRLTVV.